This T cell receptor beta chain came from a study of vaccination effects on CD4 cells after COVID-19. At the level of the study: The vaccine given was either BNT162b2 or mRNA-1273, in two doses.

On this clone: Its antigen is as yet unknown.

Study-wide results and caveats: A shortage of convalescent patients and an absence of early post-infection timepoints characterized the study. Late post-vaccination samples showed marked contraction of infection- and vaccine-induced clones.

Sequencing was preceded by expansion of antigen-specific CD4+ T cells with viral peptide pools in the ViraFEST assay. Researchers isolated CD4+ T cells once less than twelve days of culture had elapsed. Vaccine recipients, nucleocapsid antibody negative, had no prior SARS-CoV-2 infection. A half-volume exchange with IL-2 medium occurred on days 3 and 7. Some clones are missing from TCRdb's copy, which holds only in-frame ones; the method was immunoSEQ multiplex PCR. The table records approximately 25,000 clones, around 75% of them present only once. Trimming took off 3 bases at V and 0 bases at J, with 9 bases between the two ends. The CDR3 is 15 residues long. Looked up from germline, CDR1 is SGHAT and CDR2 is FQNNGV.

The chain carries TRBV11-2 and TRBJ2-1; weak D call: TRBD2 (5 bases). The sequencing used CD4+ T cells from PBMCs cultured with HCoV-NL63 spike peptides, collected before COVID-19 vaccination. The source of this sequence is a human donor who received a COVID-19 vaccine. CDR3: CASSFDTSSYNEQFF. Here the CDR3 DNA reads TGTGCCAGCAGCTTTGACACTAGCTCCTACAATGAGCAGTTCTTC.